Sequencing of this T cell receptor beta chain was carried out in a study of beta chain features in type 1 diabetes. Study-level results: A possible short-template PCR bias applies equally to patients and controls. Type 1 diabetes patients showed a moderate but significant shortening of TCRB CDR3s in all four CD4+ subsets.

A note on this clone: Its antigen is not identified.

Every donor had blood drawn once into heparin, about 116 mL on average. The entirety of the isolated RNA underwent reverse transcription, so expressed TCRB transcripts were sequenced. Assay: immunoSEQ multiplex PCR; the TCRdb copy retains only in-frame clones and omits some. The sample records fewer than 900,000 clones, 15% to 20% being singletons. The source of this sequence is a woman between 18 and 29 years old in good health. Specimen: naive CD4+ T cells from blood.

In DNA form, the CDR3 reads TGTGCCACTCAAGGGGCGGGAATCACCGGGGAGCTGTTTTTT. Amino acid sequence: CATQGAGITGELFF. The chain is built from TRBV27 and TRBJ2-2; possibly TRBD2 for D (6 bases). This CDR3 contains 14 residues. Germline V gene data show CDR1 as MNHEY and CDR2 as SMNVEV (reference sequence). V gave up 10 bases and J gave up 4 bases, with 16 bases separating them.